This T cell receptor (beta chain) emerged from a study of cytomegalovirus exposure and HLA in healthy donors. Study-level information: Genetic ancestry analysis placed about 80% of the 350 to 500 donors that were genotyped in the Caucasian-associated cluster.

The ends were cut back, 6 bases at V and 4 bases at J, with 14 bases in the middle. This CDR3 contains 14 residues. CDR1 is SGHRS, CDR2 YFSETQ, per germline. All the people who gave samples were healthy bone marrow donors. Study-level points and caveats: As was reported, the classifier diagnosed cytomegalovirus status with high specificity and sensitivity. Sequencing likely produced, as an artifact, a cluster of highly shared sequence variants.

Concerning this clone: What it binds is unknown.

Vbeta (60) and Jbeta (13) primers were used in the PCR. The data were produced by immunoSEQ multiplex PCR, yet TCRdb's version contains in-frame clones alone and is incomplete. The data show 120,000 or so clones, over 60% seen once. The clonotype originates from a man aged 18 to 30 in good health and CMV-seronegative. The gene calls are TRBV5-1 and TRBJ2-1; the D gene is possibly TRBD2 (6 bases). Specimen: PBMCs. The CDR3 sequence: CASTQGGGYNEQFF. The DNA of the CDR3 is TGCGCCAGCACCCAGGGAGGTGGGTACAATGAGCAGTTCTTC.